Shown below are 32 T cell receptor beta chains from a single sample sequenced in a study of type 1 and type 2 diabetes patients. The PCR template was genomic DNA. Multiplex PCR with 30 forward and 13 reverse primers amplified the TCR beta CDR3. MiXCR, applied by TCRdb to the multiplex PCR reads, yields one record per CDR3 protein. The data show approximately 260,000 distinct CDR3 sequences, roughly 50% seen once. Sequencing was carried out using peripheral blood mononuclear cells (PBMCs). The origin of the receptors is a man younger than 30 with type 2 diabetes.

With respect to this clonotype: This CDR3 is missing its conserved last phenylalanine or tryptophan, likely due to a read error. The chain has TRBV20-1 and TRBJ2-3, with 8 bases that match TRBD1. The CDR3 runs 14 residues. Germline V lookup: CDR1 DFQATT, CDR2 SNEGSKA (reference sequence). Losses at the gene ends were 3 bases for V and 1 base for J; bases not matched to a gene: 3. This CDR3 is CSASGTGRTDTQYS. The CDR3 DNA reads TGCAGTGCTAGTGGGACAGGCCGCACAGATACGCAGTATTCT.

This clonotype came up a few times. J is TRBJ2-7 and V is TRBV5-1; 10 bases match TRBD1. Per germline, CDR1 SGHRS and CDR2 YFSETQ. This CDR3 is 15 amino acids long. V shed 3 bases, J shed 3 bases, and the junction held 6 bases outside the gene matches. DNA for the CDR3: TGCGCCAGCAGCTCGGGACAGGGGAGTAGCTACGAGCAGTACTTC. Its protein is CASSSGQGSSYEQYF.

This clonotype was seen only a few times. The CDR3 loop reads CASGLEDYGYTF. The CDR3, as DNA: TGTGCTAGTGGTTTGGAAGACTATGGCTACACCTTC. The chain joins TRBV12-5 to TRBJ1-2, with D uncertain. Trimming removed 1 base at V and 3 bases at J, with 3 bases between. This CDR3 has 12 residues. CDR1 and CDR2 (germline): LGHNT, FRNRAP.

The J gene is TRBJ1-5, the V gene TRBV6-6; D unclear. The germline gives CDR1 MNHNY, CDR2 SVGAGI (reference sequence). The CDR3 is made up of 14 amino acids. The germline V and J ends were trimmed by 5 bases and 7 bases, with 15 bases remaining between them. CDR3 amino acids: CASSPLTILQPQHF. The DNA of the CDR3 is TGTGCCAGCAGTCCACTCACAATACTACAGCCCCAGCATTTT.

The V gene is TRBV10-2, the J gene TRBJ2-2; D is possibly TRBD1 (5 bases). Per the germline V gene, CDR1 is WSHSY and CDR2 is SAAADI. Trimming stripped 6 bases from V and 0 bases from J, with 8 bases between. The CDR3 is 14 residues long. CDR3 DNA sequence: TGCGCCAGCAGCCCAGGGCCGAACACCGGGGAGCTGTTTTTT. Translation: CASSPGPNTGELFF.

The rearrangement joins TRBV13 to TRBJ2-5; 7 nucleotides agree with TRBD2. The J segment lost 2 bases and the V segment lost 5 bases, leaving 11 bases of the junction unmatched. Germline values: CDR1 PRHDT, CDR2 FYEKMQ (reference sequence). CDR3 length: 16 amino acids. The CDR3 is CASSGSGGFVQETQYF. CDR3 bases: TGTGCCAGCAGCGGTTCGGGGGGTTTCGTACAAGAGACCCAGTACTTC.

The chain couples TRBV28 to TRBJ1-6, with TRBD1 identical over 8 bases. With V trimmed by 4 bases and J by 10 bases, 3 bases remained unmatched. This CDR3 has 13 amino acids. Germline CDR1 and CDR2: MDHEN and SYDVKM. This chain's CDR3 is CASSWTGRSPLHF. The CDR3 nucleotides read TGTGCCAGCAGTTGGACAGGGAGGTCACCCCTCCACTTT.

The chain recombines TRBV7-3 with TRBJ2-5; the match to TRBD2 covers 9 bases. CDR1 SGHTA and CDR2 FQGTGA come from the germline V gene. With 2 bases clipped from V and 5 bases from J, the junction kept 6 bases outside the gene matches. This CDR3 is built from 15 residues. The CDR3 spells CASSLAGGLGETQYF. CDR3 nucleotide sequence: TGTGCCAGCAGCTTAGCGGGAGGGCTCGGGGAGACCCAGTACTTC.

The gene calls are TRBV7-2 and TRBJ2-7; 7 bases are a match to TRBD2. The CDR3 extends over 13 amino acids. Germline lookup yields CDR1 SGHTA and CDR2 FQGNSA. The V segment lost 2 bases and the J segment 5 bases; nucleotides outside the gene matches: 3. Here the CDR3 reads CASSLKRDHEQYF. CDR3 coding DNA: TGTGCCAGCAGCTTAAAGCGGGATCACGAGCAGTACTTC.

This chain joins TRBV7-8 and TRBJ2-3, with 8 bases matching TRBD1. The germline V gene encodes CDR1 SGHVS and CDR2 FQNEAQ. The J segment lost 4 bases and the V segment lost 5 bases, leaving 11 bases of the junction unmatched. The CDR3 consists of 16 residues. CDR3: CASSLEYRGFSDTQYF. The CDR3 bases are TGTGCCAGCAGCCTAGAGTACAGGGGGTTCTCAGATACGCAGTATTTT.

The chain recombines TRBV7-3 with TRBJ2-7; D may be TRBD1 (5 bases). V was pared by 6 bases and J by 0 bases, with 9 bases between. CDR1 SGHTA and CDR2 FQGTGA come from the germline V gene. The CDR3 runs to 13 residues. The DNA for the CDR3 is TGTGCCAGCAGTTTCAGGGTCTCCTACGAGCAGTACTTC. The encoded protein is CASSFRVSYEQYF.

This clonotype was seen a single time. One base away lies a much larger clone, so this may be a sequencing read error. The rearrangement uses TRBV25-1 and TRBJ2-6; D gene unclear. The CDR3 has 11 amino acids. The germline V gene encodes CDR1 MGHDK and CDR2 SYGVNS. Here the CDR3 reads CVSTGANVLTF. The DNA of the CDR3 is TGTGTCAGCACTGGGGCCAACGTCCTGACTTTC.

In its sample, this clonotype was seen many times. The chain recombines TRBV10-3 with TRBJ1-1; unclear D gene. V gave up 7 bases and J gave up 3 bases, with 6 bases separating them. The germline CDR1 and CDR2 sequences are ENHRY and SYGVKD. The CDR3 runs 11 residues. CDR3 in DNA: TGTGCCATCAAAGGAGACACTGAAGCTTTCTTT. This sequence encodes CAIKGDTEAFF.

V usage is TRBV6-5 and J usage is TRBJ2-7; 10 nucleotides line up with TRBD1. This CDR3 comprises 18 residues. Germline V gene sequence: CDR1 MNHEY, CDR2 SVGAGI. The V segment lost 2 bases and the J segment 3 bases; nucleotides outside the gene matches: 13. The CDR3 reads CASSYRMTGGGSIYEQYF. The CDR3, as DNA: TGTGCCAGCAGTTACAGGATGACAGGGGGCGGGAGTATCTACGAGCAGTACTTC.

The rearrangement joins TRBV2 to TRBJ2-2; D is perhaps TRBD1 (5 bases). The CDR3 extends over 15 amino acids. The V gene's germline CDR1 is SNHLY and CDR2 FYNNEI. Between the trimmed V and J ends, which lost 0 bases and 3 bases, there was a span of 8 bases. CDR3 amino acids: CASSEAQGDTGELFF. DNA for the CDR3: TGTGCCAGCAGTGAAGCCCAGGGTGACACCGGGGAGCTGTTTTTT.

This chain links TRBV30 with TRBJ2-7; tentatively, D is TRBD2 (6 bases). Trimming stripped 1 base from V and 1 base from J, with 8 bases between. The CDR3 has 13 amino acids. Germline-derived CDR1 and CDR2 are GTSNPN and SVGIG (reference sequence). The CDR3 sequence: CAWSGSGSYEQYF. DNA of the CDR3: TGTGCCTGGAGTGGTAGCGGATCCTACGAGCAGTACTTC.

This sequence joins TRBV15 and TRBJ1-6; no firm D call. V dropped 0 bases and J dropped 7 bases, with 10 bases sitting between them. The CDR3 has 15 residues. In germline, CDR1 is LNHNV, CDR2 YYDKDF (reference sequence). The CDR3 DNA is TGTGCCACCAGCAGAGACGGACTTACGAATTCACCCCTCCACTTT. Translating it yields CATSRDGLTNSPLHF. Looking up the rest from reference TRBV15 and TRBJ1-6 gives the full variable domain: DAMVIQNPRYQVTQFGKPVTLSCSQTLNHNVMYWYQQKSSQAPKLLFHYYDKDFNNEADTPDNFQSRRPNTSFCFLDIRSPGLGDTAMYLCATSRDGLTNSPLHFGNGTRLTVT.

The rearrangement links TRBV28 to TRBJ1-4, with D uncertain. CDR1 is MDHEN, CDR2 SYDVKM, per germline. V lost 2 bases and J lost 5, with 12 bases in between. The CDR3 has 15 amino acids. DNA for the CDR3: TGTGCCAGCAGTTTAAGTTCGGCTCTCAATGAAAAACTGTTTTTT. The encoded protein is CASSLSSALNEKLFF.

V gene TRBV12-3 or TRBV12-4 combines with J gene TRBJ2-7, with TRBD1 matching 7 bases. The CDR3 consists of 13 residues. V gave up 7 bases and J gave up 2 bases; unmatched junction bases: 5. The CDR3 here is CASTPTGPYEQYF. CDR3 coding DNA: TGTGCCAGCACCCCGACAGGGCCCTACGAGCAGTACTTC.

This clonotype was observed a few times. Sequence at one end of the junction differs from germline and may be a read error. The chain couples TRBV19 to TRBJ2-7; D may be TRBD2 (5 bases). The CDR3 is 15 residues long. Per the germline V gene, CDR1 is LNHDA and CDR2 is SQIVND (reference sequence). The CDR3: CVSSSGINHHYEQYF. As DNA, the CDR3 is TGTGTCAGTAGCTCCGGGATCAACCACCACTACGAGCAGTACTTC.

The genes are TRBV7-2 and TRBJ1-6; D not certain. CDR1 SGHTA and CDR2 FQGNSA come from the germline V gene. The length of the CDR3 is 14 residues. The ends were cut back, 2 bases at V and 6 bases at J, with 8 bases in the middle. As DNA, the CDR3 is TGTGCCAGCAGCTTAAACAGAGCTAATTCACCCCTCCACTTT. It encodes CASSLNRANSPLHF.

This clonotype was seen at least ten times. This chain links TRBV7-2 with TRBJ2-7; D may be TRBD1 (6 bases). V lost 5 bases and J 4 bases, leaving 9 bases between the germline ends. CDR3 length equals 12 residues. CDR1 and CDR2 (germline): SGHTA, FQGNSA. CDR3 sequence (DNA): TGTGCCAGCAGCCGGACAGAATACGAGCAGTACTTC. It encodes CASSRTEYEQYF.

This clonotype has only a few counts. The chain carries TRBV20-1 and TRBJ2-7; 8 bases are a match to TRBD1. The germline V gene has CDR1 DFQATT and CDR2 SNEGSKA (reference sequence). The V segment lost 5 bases and the J segment 5 bases; nucleotides outside the gene matches: 5. The CDR3 has 12 residues. The CDR3 loop is CSAARTGNEQYF. CDR3 sequence (DNA): TGCAGTGCTGCCCGGACAGGGAACGAGCAGTACTTC.

The chain has TRBV14 and TRBJ2-5; 7 positions agree with TRBD2. V lost 4 bases to trimming and J lost 11 bases; unmatched junction nucleotides: 16. This CDR3 contains 15 residues. Germline CDR1 reads SGHDN; CDR2 reads FVKESK. CDR3 sequence: CASSPFRIERDEQYF. Written as DNA, the CDR3 is TGTGCCAGCAGCCCCTTTCGTATAGAGCGGGATGAGCAGTACTTC.

The V and J genes are TRBV11-2 and TRBJ1-1; 7 nucleotides line up with TRBD1. The CDR3 consists of 15 residues. Trimming took 4 bases from V and 4 from J; bases not matched to a gene: 9. Germline V lookup: CDR1 SGHAT, CDR2 FQNNGV. The CDR3 DNA reads as TGTGCCAGCAGCTCCGGACAGGATAGGGGCACTGAAGCTTTCTTT. It translates to CASSSGQDRGTEAFF. The full variable domain, rest sourced from reference TRBV11-2 and TRBJ1-1, is EAGVAQSPRYKIIEKRQSVAFWCNPISGHATLYWYQQILGQGPKLLIQFQNNGVVDDSQLPKDRFSAERLKGVDSTLKIQPAKLEDSAVYLCASSSGQDRGTEAFFGQGTRLTVV.

This clonotype has only a few counts. V and J are TRBV7-8 and TRBJ2-7; tentatively, D is TRBD1 (7 bases). The CDR3 totals 15 residues. CDR1 and CDR2 from the germline V gene are SGHVS and FQNEAQ. Trimming took 5 bases from V and 3 from J, leaving 17 bases between them. CDR3 in DNA: TGTGCCAGCAGCCCCCGGAGGGACAGCCACTACGAGCAGTACTTC. Protein sequence: CASSPRRDSHYEQYF.

The genes are TRBV28 and TRBJ2-7; D call uncertain. Germline CDR1 is MDHEN and CDR2 is SYDVKM. Trimming took off 3 bases at V and 3 bases at J, with 6 bases between the two ends. The CDR3 covers 12 residues. The CDR3 nucleotides are TGTGCCAGCAGTTTGAAGATCTACGAGCAGTACTTC. This encodes CASSLKIYEQYF.

This clonotype was detected only a few times. This chain uses TRBV15 with TRBJ1-5; D is uncertain. CDR1 and CDR2 (germline): LNHNV, YYDKDF (reference sequence). Trimming left V 0 bases short and J 4 bases short, with 7 bases between. This CDR3 spans 14 amino acids. CDR3 amino acids: CATSREYRNQPQHF. The CDR3 nucleotides are TGTGCCACCAGCAGAGAGTACAGAAATCAGCCCCAGCATTTT.

The chain joins TRBV4-3 to TRBJ2-6, with D perhaps TRBD1 (5 bases). CDR1 and CDR2 (germline): LGHNA, YSLEER. The CDR3 is 20 amino acids. V was clipped by 4 bases and J by 2 bases, with 24 bases between them. CDR3 sequence: CASSRMTPGLGSPGANVLTF. The CDR3 region has the DNA TGCGCCAGCAGCCGGATGACCCCAGGGTTGGGCTCCCCTGGGGCCAACGTCCTGACTTTC.

V gene TRBV19 combines with J gene TRBJ2-7, with 8 bases identical to TRBD2. Per germline, CDR1 LNHDA and CDR2 SQIVND (reference sequence). The CDR3 is 15 residues long. V lost 5 bases, J lost 0 bases, and 6 bases stayed unmatched. This CDR3 reads CASSPSAGASYEQYF. CDR3 in DNA: TGTGCCAGTAGTCCCTCAGCGGGGGCCTCCTACGAGCAGTACTTC.

This clonotype was found a few times. The rearrangement uses TRBV20-1 and TRBJ2-5, with TRBD1 as a possible D gene (5 bases). V was trimmed by 1 base and J by 2 bases, leaving 14 bases between them. Germline-derived CDR1 and CDR2 are DFQATT and SNEGSKA (reference sequence). The length of the CDR3 is 15 residues. The CDR3 DNA sequence: TGCAGTGCTAGAGTAGGGGCCAGACCTCAAGAGACCCAGTACTTC. It specifies CSARVGARPQETQYF.

This sequence joins TRBV6-1 and TRBJ2-5; possibly TRBD1 for D (6 bases). The CDR3 contains 15 residues. Germline CDR1 reads MNHNS; CDR2 reads SASEGT. The V gene lost 8 bases and the J gene lost 6 bases, with 22 bases spanning the gap. CDR3 residues: CASLFVGTYFKTQYF. The CDR3 nucleotides read TGTGCCAGCCTATTTGTCGGGACATATTTTAAGACCCAGTACTTC.